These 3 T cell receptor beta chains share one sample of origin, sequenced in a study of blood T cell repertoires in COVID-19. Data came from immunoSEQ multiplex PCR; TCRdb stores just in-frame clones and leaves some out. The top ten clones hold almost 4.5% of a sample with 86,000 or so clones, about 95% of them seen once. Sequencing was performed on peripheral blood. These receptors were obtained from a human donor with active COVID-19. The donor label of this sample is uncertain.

The CDR3 DNA reads as TGTGCCAGCAGCCAAGCAGGGTCCGGTTTAAGTCAGCCCCAGCATTTT. It yields the protein CASSQAGSGLSQPQHF. The V and J genes are TRBV3-1 (or the pseudogene TRBV3-2) and TRBJ1-5; tentative D call: TRBD1 (5 bases). V lost 1 base, J lost 6 bases, and 16 bases lay in between. Germline V gene data show CDR1 as LGHDT and CDR2 as YNNKEL (reference sequence). The CDR3 is made up of 16 amino acids.

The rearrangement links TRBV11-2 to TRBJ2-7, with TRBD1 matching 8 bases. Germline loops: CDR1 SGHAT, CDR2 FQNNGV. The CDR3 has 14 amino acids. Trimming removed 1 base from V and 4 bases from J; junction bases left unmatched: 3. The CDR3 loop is CASSLGRGQYEQYF. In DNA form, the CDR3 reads TGTGCCAGCAGCTTAGGCAGGGGGCAGTACGAGCAGTACTTC. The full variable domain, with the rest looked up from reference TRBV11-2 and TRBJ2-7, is EAGVAQSPRYKIIEKRQSVAFWCNPISGHATLYWYQQILGQGPKLLIQFQNNGVVDDSQLPKDRFSAERLKGVDSTLKIQPAKLEDSAVYLCASSLGRGQYEQYFGPGTRLTVT.

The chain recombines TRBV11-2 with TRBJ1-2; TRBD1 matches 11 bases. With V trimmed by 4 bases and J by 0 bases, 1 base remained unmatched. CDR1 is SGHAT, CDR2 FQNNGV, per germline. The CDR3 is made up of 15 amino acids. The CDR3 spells CASSWTGGSNYGYTF. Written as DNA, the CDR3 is TGTGCCAGCAGCTGGACAGGGGGCTCTAACTATGGCTACACCTTC.